A selection of T cell receptor beta chains follows, all from one sample in a study of T cell responses to AZD1222 COVID-19 vaccine. The table came from immunoSEQ multiplex PCR; TCRdb's copy has only in-frame clones and leaves some out. This table holds 110,000 to 150,000 clones, over 80% found once. The sample here was peripheral blood, taken 28 days after the second AZD1222 dose. These receptors were obtained from an adult who received the AZD1222 COVID-19 vaccine. CDR3s include the opening cysteine and the closing phenylalanine or tryptophan. A D gene is named only where the DNA matches it firmly. Some rows have no size entry. The others give once, few or many, or a class for an expanded clone.

NA,TRBD1,TRBV4-1,TRBJ2-7,CASSQDGRTGHEQYF,TGCGCCAGCAGCCAAGATGGGCGGACAGGGCACGAGCAGTACTTC
few,NA,TRBV11-2,TRBJ1-1,CASSHLEAFF,TGTGCCAGCAGTCACCTGGAAGCTTTCTTT
NA,NA,TRBV3-1/TRBV3-2,TRBJ1-2,CASGGPGTTNYGYTF,TGTGCCAGCGGCGGACCCGGGACAACAAACTATGGCTACACCTTC
NA,NA,TRBV28,TRBJ1-1,CASSTLTGGKNTEAFF,TGTGCCAGCAGTACCCTGACAGGTGGTAAGAACACTGAAGCTTTCTTT
NA,TRBD2,TRBV6-2/TRBV6-3,TRBJ2-1,CASSSQRLAGNNEQFF,TGTGCCAGCAGTTCCCAACGACTAGCGGGAAACAATGAGCAGTTCTTC
NA,NA,TRBV6-6,TRBJ1-4,CASSYGTVNEKLFF,TGTGCCAGCAGTTACGGGACGGTGAATGAAAAACTGTTTTTT
NA,NA,TRBV5-6,TRBJ2-5,CASSLRETQYF,TGTGCCAGCAGCTTGAGGGAGACCCAGTACTTC
NA,TRBD2,TRBV10-3,TRBJ2-7,CAIGPSGAYEQYF,TGTGCCATCGGCCCCAGCGGGGCCTACGAGCAGTACTTC
few,NA,TRBV7-9,TRBJ2-3,CASSLELAADTQYF,TGTGCCAGCAGCTTAGAATTAGCCGCAGATACGCAGTATTTT
NA,TRBD1,TRBV6-5,TRBJ1-6,CASSYTGQGDNSPLHF,TGTGCCAGCAGTTACACGGGACAGGGTGATAATTCACCCCTCCACTTT